This TCR beta chain emerged from a study of blood T cell repertoires in COVID-19. Whole-study context: The samples span acute and convalescent COVID-19 from the United States, Italy and Spain. PBMCs, B-cell-depleted T cells, or T cells were the source of the cDNA or gDNA that made up the material.

How the authors handled the data: The authors estimated nucleated cell counts from reference gene primer amplification. The repertoire was sequenced with immunoSEQ multiplex PCR; TCRdb's copy has only in-frame clones and lacks some. The D gene and trimming were derived from the DNA, and the V and J assignments and clone size from that table. The sample comprises approximately 120,000 clones, roughly 76% of which are singletons, and around 9.3% rests with the top ten. Germline V CDR1 and CDR2: SGHDT, YYEEEE. The CDR3 length is 11 residues. Trimming left V 3 bases short and J 3 bases short, with 3 bases between.

The receptor comes from a human donor in a cohort sampled during active COVID-19. V gene TRBV5-6 combines with J gene TRBJ2-5; D gene uncertain. Specimen: peripheral blood. The CDR3 sequence: CASSYKETQYF. The CDR3 DNA sequence: TGTGCCAGCAGCTATAAAGAGACCCAGTACTTC.